Given below is one TCR beta chain in context. Which antigen it targets is not known. No much larger clone exists at a distance of one base, and base qualities are not known. This sample is part of a study of T cell responses to AZD1222 COVID-19 vaccine (dated by TCRdb to the early 2020s). Describing the broader study: AZD1222 recipients whose second dose came at about 4 weeks and those whose second dose came at about 12 weeks were combined into one group, since spike-specific TCR depth and breadth did not differ between the two schedules. A total of about 250 trial participants underwent TCR sequencing, of whom under 220 had received two doses of AZD1222 and about 26 had received two doses of the MenACWY control vaccine. Trial participants were enrolled by age into 18-55, 56-69 and 70-plus year subgroups, with approximately 150, 28 and 58 TCR-sequenced participants respectively.

The time point label, read with the paper, signifies: baseline before first vaccination. Samples from vaccinated people were obtained from the UK trials COV001 and COV002, which included a single-blind randomized controlled phase 2/3 trial of AZD1222 (ChAdOx1 nCoV-19) in healthy adults. For TCRbeta chain sequencing, PBMC samples from trial participants were taken at day 0 and at day 28 after the second dose. The CDR3 regions of human TCRbeta chains were analyzed by immunosequencing. Under the source paper's analysis protocol: TCRs in the repertoires were matched against a reference library of SARS-CoV-2-specific TCRs that had been generated with the MIRA antigen-specificity platform. Breadth was defined as the fraction of unique TCRs that were SARS-CoV-2-associated, and depth was defined as the fraction of total T cells that were SARS-CoV-2-associated. Using the MIRA data, each spike-specific TCR was mapped to the spike region that the TCR reacts to and placed in a CD4 or CD8 class. Log10-transformed breadth and depth values were compared by one-way ANOVA with Sidak's multiple comparisons tests. In TCRdb, the immuneACCESS table is reduced to in-frame sequences with V and J assigned. These tables do not hold every clone; where another copy was compared, an unresolved V gene accounts for under half, and the others remain unexplained. That table gives V, J and clone size, and the DNA gave D and trimming. The sample contains about 130,000 clones, roughly 84% of them found a single time. The ten top clones hold less than 15% of the sample.

What the work shows at the level of the full study, not this receptor alone: Conclusions about previously exposed vaccinees were limited because only six AZD1222 recipients were SARS-CoV-2 seropositive at baseline. After two AZD1222 doses, both the breadth and the depth of spike-specific TCRs were significantly higher than at day 0 and than in MenACWY recipients. Participants were mostly white British, with more females than males. The authors suggested clonal diversity may have been underestimated. Reportedly, close to half of the unique spike-specific TCRs recognized epitopes lying outside the regions that are mutated in the B.1.351 and B.1.1.7 variants. Because no day 14 peak-response samples were available, repertoires were characterized only after the peak T cell response. In the small 56-69-year group, the increase in depth fell short of significance, most likely because of low power. The whole spike protein was spanned by vaccine-associated CD4 TCRs, and dominant responses were seen in regions 160-218 and 743-854.

The V end loses 5 bases and the J end loses 9 bases, and a stretch of 11 bases separates them. The CDR3 goes from the cysteine to the phenylalanine over 13 residues. Only the CDR3 region is kept as DNA, spanning 39 bases read in frame from base 1. This receptor chain uses TRBV12-3 or TRBV12-4 and TRBJ1-6; the D gene lacks a confident call. The receptor comes from an adult in good health. The sequences come from peripheral blood, collected on day 0 of AZD1222 vaccination. The CDR3 in this case is CASSDLRGSPLHF. In nucleotides, the sequence is TGTGCCAGCAGTGACCTCCGAGGTTCACCCCTCCACTTT.